Following are 11 T cell receptor beta chains from one sample sequenced in a study of blood T cell repertoires in COVID-19. Clones were sequenced by immunoSEQ multiplex PCR, and TCRdb holds only the in-frame ones, with some missing. The table has over 200,000 clones, around 90% seen once. Specimen: peripheral blood. These receptors all stem from a human donor in a cohort sampled during active COVID-19.

The CDR3 DNA follows: TGTGCCAGCAGCCATACACGGGGTAATCCCTACGAGCAGTACTTC. It codes for CASSHTRGNPYEQYF. The V and J genes are TRBV5-6 and TRBJ2-7; possibly TRBD2 for D (5 bases). The germline gives CDR1 SGHDT, CDR2 YYEEEE. The ends were cut back, 4 bases at V and 2 bases at J, with 16 bases in the middle. The CDR3 consists of 15 residues.

In nucleotides, the CDR3 is TGCAGTGCTAGTCCCCTGGCGGGAGGCACCTACGAGCAGTACTTC. Encoded protein: CSASPLAGGTYEQYF. V and J are TRBV20-1 and TRBJ2-7, with TRBD2 identical over 8 bases. The trim removed 3 bases at V and 2 bases at J, leaving 9 bases unmatched. This CDR3 has 15 residues. The germline V gene has CDR1 DFQATT and CDR2 SNEGSKA (reference sequence).

The V and J genes are TRBV7-2 and TRBJ1-1; perhaps TRBD1 as D (6 bases). CDR3 length: 14 amino acids. The germline V gene encodes CDR1 SGHTA and CDR2 FQGNSA. V was shortened by 2 bases and J by 4 bases, with 11 bases between the two germline ends. The CDR3 nucleotides read TGTGCCAGCAGCTTACAGGGGAGGGGCACTGAAGCTTTCTTT. Translation gives CASSLQGRGTEAFF. The variable domain in full, with the rest retrieved from reference TRBV7-2 and TRBJ1-1, is GAGVSQSPSNKVTEKGKDVELRCDPISGHTALYWYRQSLGQGLEFLIYFQGNSAPDKSGLPSDRFSAERTGGSVSTLTIQRTQQEDSAVYLCASSLQGRGTEAFFGQGTRLTVV.

The sample holds a few counts of this clone. This same CDR3 is encoded by further DNA sequences in the sample. The gene calls are TRBV19 and TRBJ1-4; 8 bases align to TRBD1. Germline loops: CDR1 LNHDA, CDR2 SQIVND (reference sequence). The CDR3 spans 14 residues. V shed 5 bases and J 5 bases; nucleotides not matched to a gene: 4. CDR3 in DNA: TGTGCCAGTAGTTTTCGACAGGGGAATGAAAAACTGTTTTTT. Translation gives CASSFRQGNEKLFF.

This sequence joins TRBV25-1 and TRBJ2-7; D is possibly TRBD2 (5 bases). The CDR3 has 16 amino acids. Per germline, CDR1 MGHDK and CDR2 SYGVNS. Trimming left V 2 bases short and J 4 bases short, with 18 bases between. DNA for the CDR3: TGTGCCAGCAGTGAACCCACGGCGGGCTCACGGTACGAGCAGTACTTC. Its protein is CASSEPTAGSRYEQYF.

The chain combines TRBV19 with TRBJ2-7, with 7 bases aligning to TRBD2. Per germline, CDR1 LNHDA and CDR2 SQIVND (reference sequence). V shed 3 bases, J shed 6 bases, and the junction held 14 bases outside the gene matches. The CDR3 is made up of 16 amino acids. The CDR3, as DNA: TGTGCCAGTAGTATTCCGTCTGGGGGGGTTCCCGGCGAGCAGTACTTC. Translation: CASSIPSGGVPGEQYF.

The chain is built from TRBV6-2 or TRBV6-3 and TRBJ1-1; TRBD1 matches 10 bases. V shed 3 bases and J 2 bases; nucleotides not matched to a gene: 6. Germline lookup yields CDR1 MNHEY and CDR2 SVGEGT. This CDR3 is 16 amino acids long. The CDR3 region has the DNA TGTGCCAGCAGTTATCATGGGACAGGGGCCAACACTGAAGCTTTCTTT. Translating gives CASSYHGTGANTEAFF.

This chain links TRBV19 with TRBJ2-7, with 7 bases identical to TRBD2. V shed 4 bases, J shed 3 bases, and the junction held 9 bases outside the gene matches. This CDR3 has 15 amino acids. Germline CDR1 and CDR2: LNHDA and SQIVND (reference sequence). The CDR3 region has the DNA TGTGCCAGTAGTACAGCGGGAAGTCGCAACTACGAGCAGTACTTC. Its translation: CASSTAGSRNYEQYF.

The chain recombines TRBV3-1 (or the pseudogene TRBV3-2) with TRBJ2-7; 10 bases fit TRBD1. V lost 1 base and J lost 5; bases outside the gene matches: 5. The CDR3 loop spans 15 amino acids. Germline V gene lookup returns CDR1 LGHDT and CDR2 YNNKEL (reference sequence). The DNA for the CDR3 is TGTGCCAGCAGCCAAGGGACAGGGGGAAGGGACGAGCAGTACTTC. Protein product: CASSQGTGGRDEQYF.

V is TRBV5-4 and J is TRBJ1-6; 7 bases map to TRBD1. This CDR3 contains 14 residues. Germline lookup yields CDR1 SGHNT and CDR2 YYREEE (reference sequence). V trimming: 0 bases; J trimming: 7 bases; junction bases outside the gene matches: 1. CDR3 DNA: TGTGCCAGCAGCTTGGACAGGGGAAATTCACCCCTCCACTTT. Translating it yields CASSLDRGNSPLHF.

This chain uses TRBV7-2 with TRBJ1-2; 7 nucleotides line up with TRBD1. CDR3 size: 13 residues. With V trimmed by 5 bases and J by 4 bases, 4 bases remained unmatched. Germline V CDR1 and CDR2: SGHTA, FQGNSA. For the CDR3, the DNA is TGTGCCAGCAGCCGGGACAGTCTCTATGGCTACACCTTC. Its translation: CASSRDSLYGYTF.